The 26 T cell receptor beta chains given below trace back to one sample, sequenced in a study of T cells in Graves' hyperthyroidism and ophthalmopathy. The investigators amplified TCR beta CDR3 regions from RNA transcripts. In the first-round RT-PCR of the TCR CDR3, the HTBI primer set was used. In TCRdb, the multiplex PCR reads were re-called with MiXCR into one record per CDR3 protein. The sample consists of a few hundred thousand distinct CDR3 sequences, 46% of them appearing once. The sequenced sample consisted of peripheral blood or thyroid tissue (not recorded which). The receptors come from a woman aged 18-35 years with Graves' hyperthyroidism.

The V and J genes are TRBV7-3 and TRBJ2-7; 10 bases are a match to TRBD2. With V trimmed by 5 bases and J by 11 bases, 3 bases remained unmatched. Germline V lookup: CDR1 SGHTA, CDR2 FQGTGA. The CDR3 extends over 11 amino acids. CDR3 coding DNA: TGTGCCAGCAGCGCCAGCGGGAGGGAGTACTTC. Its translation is CASSASGREYF.

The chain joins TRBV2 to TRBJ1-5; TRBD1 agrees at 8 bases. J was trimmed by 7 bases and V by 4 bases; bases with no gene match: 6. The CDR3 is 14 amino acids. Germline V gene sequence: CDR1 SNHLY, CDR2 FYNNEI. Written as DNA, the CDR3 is TGTGCCAGCAGTGGAGAACAGGGGGGGCAGCCCCAGCATTTT. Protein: CASSGEQGGQPQHF. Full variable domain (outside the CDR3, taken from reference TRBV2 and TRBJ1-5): EPEVTQTPSHQVTQMGQEVILRCVPISNHLYFYWYRQILGQKVEFLVSFYNNEISEKSEIFDDQFSVERPDGSNFTLKIRSTKLEDSAMYFCASSGEQGGQPQHFGDGTRLSIL.

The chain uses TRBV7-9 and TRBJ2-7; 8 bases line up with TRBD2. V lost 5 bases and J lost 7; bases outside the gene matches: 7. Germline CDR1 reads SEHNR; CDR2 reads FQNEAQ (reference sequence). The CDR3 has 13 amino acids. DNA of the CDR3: TGTGCCAGCAGCCCGACTAGCGTGTATGAGCAGTACTTC. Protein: CASSPTSVYEQYF.

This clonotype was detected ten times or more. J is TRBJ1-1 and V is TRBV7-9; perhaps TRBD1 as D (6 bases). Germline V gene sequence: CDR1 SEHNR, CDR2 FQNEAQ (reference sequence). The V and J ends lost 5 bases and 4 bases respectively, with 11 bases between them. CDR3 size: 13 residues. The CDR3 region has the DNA TGTGCCAGCAGCCCACCGGACAGCACTGAAGCTTTCTTT. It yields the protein CASSPPDSTEAFF.

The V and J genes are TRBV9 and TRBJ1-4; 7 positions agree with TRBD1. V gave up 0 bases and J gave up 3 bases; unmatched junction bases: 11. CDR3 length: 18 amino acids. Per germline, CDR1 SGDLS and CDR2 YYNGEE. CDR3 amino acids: CASSVDRGGGMSNEKLFF. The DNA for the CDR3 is TGTGCCAGCAGCGTAGACAGGGGAGGCGGTATGTCTAATGAAAAACTGTTTTTT.

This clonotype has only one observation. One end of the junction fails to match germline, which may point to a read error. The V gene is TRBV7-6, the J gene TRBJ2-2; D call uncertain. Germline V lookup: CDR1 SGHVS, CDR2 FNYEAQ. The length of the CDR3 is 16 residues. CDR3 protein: CAGSLASVLPTGELFF. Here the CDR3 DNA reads TGTGCCGGCAGCTTAGCCTCGGTCCTCCCCACCGGGGAGCTGTTTTTT.

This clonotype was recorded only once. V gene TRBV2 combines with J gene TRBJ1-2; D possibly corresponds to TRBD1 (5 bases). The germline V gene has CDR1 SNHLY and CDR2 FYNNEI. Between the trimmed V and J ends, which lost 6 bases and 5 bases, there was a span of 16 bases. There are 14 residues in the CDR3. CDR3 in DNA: TGTGCCAGCAGCCAAGATGAGACAGCTTATGGCTACACCTTC. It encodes CASSQDETAYGYTF.

In DNA form, the CDR3 reads TGTGCCAGCAGCCCTAAGCAGCGGGAGGGGGAGCAGTACTTC. Residues: CASSPKQREGEQYF. The chain couples TRBV7-9 to TRBJ2-7; 10 bases align to TRBD2. The CDR3 loop spans 14 amino acids. V lost 5 bases and J lost 7; bases outside the gene matches: 8. From germline, CDR1 is SEHNR and CDR2 FQNEAQ (reference sequence).

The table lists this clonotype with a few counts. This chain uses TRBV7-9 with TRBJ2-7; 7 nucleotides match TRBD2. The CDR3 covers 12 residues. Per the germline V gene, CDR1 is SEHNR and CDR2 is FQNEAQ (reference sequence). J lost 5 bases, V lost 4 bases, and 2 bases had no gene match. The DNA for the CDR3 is TGTGCCAGCAGCTATGGGGGGGACGAGCAGTACTTC. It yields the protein CASSYGGDEQYF.

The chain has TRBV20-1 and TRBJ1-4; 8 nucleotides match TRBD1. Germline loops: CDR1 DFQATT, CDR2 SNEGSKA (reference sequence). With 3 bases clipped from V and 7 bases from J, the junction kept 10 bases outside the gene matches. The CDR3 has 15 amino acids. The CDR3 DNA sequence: TGCAGTGCTAGCCAAGGACAGGGTCGCGGTGAAAAACTGTTTTTT. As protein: CSASQGQGRGEKLFF.

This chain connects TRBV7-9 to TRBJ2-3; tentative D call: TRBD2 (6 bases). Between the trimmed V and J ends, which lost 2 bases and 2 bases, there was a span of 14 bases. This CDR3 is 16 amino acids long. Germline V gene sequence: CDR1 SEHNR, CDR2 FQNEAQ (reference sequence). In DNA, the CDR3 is TGTGCCAGCAGCTTATATGCTAGCGCAGACACAGATACGCAGTATTTT. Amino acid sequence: CASSLYASADTDTQYF.

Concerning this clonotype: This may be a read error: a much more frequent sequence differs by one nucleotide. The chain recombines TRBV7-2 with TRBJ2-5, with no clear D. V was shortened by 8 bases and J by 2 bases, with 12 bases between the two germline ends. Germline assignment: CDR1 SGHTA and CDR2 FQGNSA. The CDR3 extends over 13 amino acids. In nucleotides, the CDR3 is TGTGCCAGCCCCCCCTGGGGACAAGAGACCCAGTACTTC. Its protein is CASPPWGQETQYF.

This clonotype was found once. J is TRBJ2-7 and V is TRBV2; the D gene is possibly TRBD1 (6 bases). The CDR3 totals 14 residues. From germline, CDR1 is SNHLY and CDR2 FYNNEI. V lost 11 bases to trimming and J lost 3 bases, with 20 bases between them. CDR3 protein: CARAWAGDGYEQYF. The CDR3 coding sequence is TGTGCCCGAGCCTGGGCAGGGGATGGCTACGAGCAGTACTTC.

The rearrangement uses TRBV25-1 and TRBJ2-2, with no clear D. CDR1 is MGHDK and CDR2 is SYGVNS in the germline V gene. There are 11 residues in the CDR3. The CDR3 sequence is CPHTLAGELFF. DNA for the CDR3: TGTCCCCACACCCTGGCCGGGGAGCTGTTTTTT.

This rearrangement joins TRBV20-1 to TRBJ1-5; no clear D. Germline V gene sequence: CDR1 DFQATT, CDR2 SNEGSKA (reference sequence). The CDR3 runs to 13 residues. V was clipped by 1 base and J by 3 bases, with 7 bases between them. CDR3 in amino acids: CSARGRLNQPQHF. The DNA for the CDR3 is TGCAGTGCTAGAGGTCGGCTCAATCAGCCCCAGCATTTT.

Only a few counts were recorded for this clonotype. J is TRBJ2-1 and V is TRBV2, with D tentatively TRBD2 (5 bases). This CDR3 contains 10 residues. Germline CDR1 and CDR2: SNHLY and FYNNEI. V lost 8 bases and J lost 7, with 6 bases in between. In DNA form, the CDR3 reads TGTGCCAGCCGCGGGAATGAGCAGTTCTTC. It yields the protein CASRGNEQFF.

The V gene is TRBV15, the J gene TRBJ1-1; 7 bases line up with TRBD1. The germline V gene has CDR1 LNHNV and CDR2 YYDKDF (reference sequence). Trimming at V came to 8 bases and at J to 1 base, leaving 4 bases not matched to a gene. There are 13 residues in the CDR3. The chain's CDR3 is CATGTVGNTEAFF. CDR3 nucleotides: TGTGCCACCGGGACAGTAGGGAACACTGAAGCTTTCTTT.

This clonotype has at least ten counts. The CDR3 loop is CATLQGTNTEAFF. The CDR3 nucleotides read TGTGCCACGCTTCAGGGTACGAACACTGAAGCTTTCTTT. The rearrangement joins TRBV10-3 to TRBJ1-1, with D perhaps TRBD1 (5 bases). Deletions cut 10 bases from V and 1 base from J, with 13 bases between. The CDR3 contains 13 residues. Germline loops: CDR1 ENHRY, CDR2 SYGVKD.

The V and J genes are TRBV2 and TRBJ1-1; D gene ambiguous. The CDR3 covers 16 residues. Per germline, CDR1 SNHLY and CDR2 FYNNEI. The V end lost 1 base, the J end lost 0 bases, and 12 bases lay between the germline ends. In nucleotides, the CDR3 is TGTGCCAGCAGTGAAGAAGGTGGGAGTATGAACACTGAAGCTTTCTTT. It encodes CASSEEGGSMNTEAFF.

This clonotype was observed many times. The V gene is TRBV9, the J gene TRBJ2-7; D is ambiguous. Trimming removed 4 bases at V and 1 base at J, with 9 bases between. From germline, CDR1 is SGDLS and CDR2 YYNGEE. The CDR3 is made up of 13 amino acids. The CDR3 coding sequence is TGTGCCAGCAGCAAGGTGGGATCCTACGAGCAGTACTTC. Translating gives CASSKVGSYEQYF.

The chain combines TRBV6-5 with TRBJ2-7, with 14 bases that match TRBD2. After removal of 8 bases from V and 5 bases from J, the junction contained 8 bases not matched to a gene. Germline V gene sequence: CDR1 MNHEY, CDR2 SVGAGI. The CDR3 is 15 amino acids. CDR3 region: CASARLAGGPDEQYF. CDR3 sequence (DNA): TGTGCCAGCGCTCGACTAGCGGGAGGGCCCGACGAGCAGTACTTC.

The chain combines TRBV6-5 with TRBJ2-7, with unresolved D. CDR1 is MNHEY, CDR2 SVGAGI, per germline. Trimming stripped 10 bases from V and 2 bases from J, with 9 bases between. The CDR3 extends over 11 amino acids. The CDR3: CATTYAYEQYF. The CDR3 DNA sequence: TGTGCCACGACGTACGCCTACGAGCAGTACTTC.

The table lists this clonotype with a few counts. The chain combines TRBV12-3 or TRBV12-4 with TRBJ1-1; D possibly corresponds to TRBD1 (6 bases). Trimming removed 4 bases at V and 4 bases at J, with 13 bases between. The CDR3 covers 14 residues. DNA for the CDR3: TGTGCCAGCAGTTACTCGATACAGGGCACTGAAGCTTTCTTT. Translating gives CASSYSIQGTEAFF.

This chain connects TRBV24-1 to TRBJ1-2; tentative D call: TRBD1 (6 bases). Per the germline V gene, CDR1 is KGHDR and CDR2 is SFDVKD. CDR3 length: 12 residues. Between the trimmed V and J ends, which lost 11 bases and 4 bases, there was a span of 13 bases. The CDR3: CANVTGPYGYTF. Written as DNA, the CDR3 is TGTGCCAACGTGACAGGTCCCTATGGCTACACCTTC.

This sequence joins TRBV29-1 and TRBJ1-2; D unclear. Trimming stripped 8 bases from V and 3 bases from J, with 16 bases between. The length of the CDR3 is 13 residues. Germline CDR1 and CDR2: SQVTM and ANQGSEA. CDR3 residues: CSYGRLRDYGYTF. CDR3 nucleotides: TGCAGCTATGGGCGCCTACGTGACTATGGCTACACCTTC.

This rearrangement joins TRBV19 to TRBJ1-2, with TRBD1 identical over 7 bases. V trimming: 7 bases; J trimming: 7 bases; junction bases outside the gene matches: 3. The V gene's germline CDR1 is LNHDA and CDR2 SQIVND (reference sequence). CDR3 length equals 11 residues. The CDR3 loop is CASIEGAGYTF. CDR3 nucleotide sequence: TGTGCCAGTATAGAGGGGGCTGGCTACACCTTC.